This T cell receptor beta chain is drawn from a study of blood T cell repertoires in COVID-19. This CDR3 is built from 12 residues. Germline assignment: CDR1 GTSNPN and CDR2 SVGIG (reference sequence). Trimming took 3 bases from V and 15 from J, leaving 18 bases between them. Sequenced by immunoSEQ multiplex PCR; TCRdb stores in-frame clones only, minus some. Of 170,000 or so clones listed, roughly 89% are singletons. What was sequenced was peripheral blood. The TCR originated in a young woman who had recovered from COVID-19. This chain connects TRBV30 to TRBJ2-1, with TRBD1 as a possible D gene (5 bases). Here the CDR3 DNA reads TGTGCCTGGAGCCTCAGGGCAACCGACGCGTTCTTC. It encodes CAWSLRATDAFF.